These T cell receptor beta chains were read from a single sample in a study of vaccination effects on CD4 cells after COVID-19. Data came from immunoSEQ multiplex PCR; TCRdb stores just in-frame clones and leaves some out. Of some 20,000 clones listed, about 70% were seen once; the top ten hold around 16%. The antigens these receptors bind are not known. Source: CD4+ T cells from PBMCs cultured with HCoV-229E spike peptides, taken before COVID-19 vaccination. The receptors derive from a human donor who received a COVID-19 vaccine. The CDR3 runs from the conserved cysteine through the conserved F or W. Each record gives: clone size, V gene, J gene, D gene, CDR3 DNA, CDR3 protein. D genes are given only for firm matches. The size of a clone is reported for some rows only, either as once, few or many, or as a class for expanded clones.

clone_size: .
v_call: TRBV24-1
j_call: TRBJ2-3
d_call: .
cdr3_nt: TGTGCCACAAGCGGCAACACAGATACGCAGTATTTT
cdr3_aa: CATSGNTDTQYF

clone_size: .
v_call: TRBV6-5
j_call: TRBJ1-2
d_call: .
cdr3_nt: TGTGCCAGCAGTAACTCAGGGACTTATGGCTACACCTTC
cdr3_aa: CASSNSGTYGYTF

clone_size: .
v_call: TRBV4-1
j_call: TRBJ1-1
d_call: TRBD1
cdr3_nt: TGCGCCAGCAGCCAAGGCCCCCCCCATGGACAGGGTAATAGTGAAGCTTTCTTT
cdr3_aa: CASSQGPPHGQGNSEAFF

clone_size: .
v_call: TRBV5-1
j_call: TRBJ2-1
d_call: TRBD2
cdr3_nt: TGCGCCAGCAGCTTGGATGGGGGGGTCGAGGATGAGCAGTTCTTC
cdr3_aa: CASSLDGGVEDEQFF

clone_size: few
v_call: TRBV7-9
j_call: TRBJ1-3
d_call: .
cdr3_nt: TGTGCCAGCAGCCTACGTCAGGGAGCCGGAAACACCATATATTTT
cdr3_aa: CASSLRQGAGNTIYF

clone_size: once
v_call: TRBV18
j_call: TRBJ2-7
d_call: TRBD1
cdr3_nt: TGTGCCAGCTCGCAAGACAGGGTCGGGACCTACGAGCAGTACTTC
cdr3_aa: CASSQDRVGTYEQYF

clone_size: few
v_call: TRBV7-9
j_call: TRBJ1-5
d_call: TRBD1
cdr3_nt: TGTGCCAGCGTCGGACAGGGGGATCAGCCCCAGCATTTT
cdr3_aa: CASVGQGDQPQHF

clone_size: once
v_call: TRBV9
j_call: TRBJ2-7
d_call: TRBD1
cdr3_nt: TGTGCCAGCAGCGTAGGGTCAGGGGGCAGTGAGCAGTACTTC
cdr3_aa: CASSVGSGGSEQYF

clone_size: .
v_call: TRBV6-2/TRBV6-3
j_call: TRBJ1-1
d_call: .
cdr3_nt: TGTGCCAGCAGCGAAGTAGGCACTGAAGCTTTCTTT
cdr3_aa: CASSEVGTEAFF

clone_size: .
v_call: TRBV11-2
j_call: TRBJ2-5
d_call: .
cdr3_nt: TGTGCCAGCAGCTTAATGGGCGGGGCCCAAGAGACCCAGTACTTC
cdr3_aa: CASSLMGGAQETQYF

clone_size: .
v_call: TRBV7-6
j_call: TRBJ1-2
d_call: .
cdr3_nt: TGTGCCAGCAGCTTAGGCTCGGCGGGAGCAGCCTCCGGCTACACCTTC
cdr3_aa: CASSLGSAGAASGYTF

clone_size: .
v_call: TRBV6-4
j_call: TRBJ2-6
d_call: .
cdr3_nt: TGTGCCAGCAGTGACAGCCTCTCTGGGGCCAACGTCCTGACTTTC
cdr3_aa: CASSDSLSGANVLTF

clone_size: .
v_call: TRBV18
j_call: TRBJ2-2
d_call: TRBD1
cdr3_nt: TGTGCCAGCTCACCGGCGCCCGGGACAGGGTTATCCGGGGAGCTGTTTTTT
cdr3_aa: CASSPAPGTGLSGELFF

clone_size: .
v_call: TRBV18
j_call: TRBJ2-3
d_call: TRBD2
cdr3_nt: TGTGCCAGCTCACCAACTCTAGCGGGAGACACAGATACGCAGTATTTT
cdr3_aa: CASSPTLAGDTDTQYF

clone_size: .
v_call: TRBV9
j_call: TRBJ2-5
d_call: .
cdr3_nt: TGTGCCAGCAGCACACTCGGTGAGACCCAGTACTTC
cdr3_aa: CASSTLGETQYF

clone_size: .
v_call: TRBV11-2
j_call: TRBJ2-1
d_call: TRBD2
cdr3_nt: TGTGCCAGCAGTCAACTAGCGGGTCGAATCTCCTACAATGAGCAGTTCTTC
cdr3_aa: CASSQLAGRISYNEQFF

clone_size: .
v_call: TRBV9
j_call: TRBJ1-3
d_call: .
cdr3_nt: TGTGCCAGCGAAGATGGGGCTGGTTCGGGAAACACCATATATTTT
cdr3_aa: CASEDGAGSGNTIYF

clone_size: .
v_call: TRBV4-2
j_call: TRBJ2-1
d_call: TRBD2
cdr3_nt: TGTGCCAGCAGCCAAGATAGGAGCGGGGGCCCCCCTCTGTACAATGAGCAGTTCTTC
cdr3_aa: CASSQDRSGGPPLYNEQFF

clone_size: .
v_call: TRBV7-8
j_call: TRBJ2-7
d_call: .
cdr3_nt: TGTGCCAGCAGCTTAGGGGGCCGCGAGCAGTACTTC
cdr3_aa: CASSLGGREQYF

clone_size: .
v_call: TRBV6-4
j_call: TRBJ2-1
d_call: .
cdr3_nt: TGTGCCAGCAGTGACGGGGGAACGGATTACAATGAGCAGTTCTTC
cdr3_aa: CASSDGGTDYNEQFF

clone_size: .
v_call: TRBV5-1
j_call: TRBJ1-6
d_call: TRBD1
cdr3_nt: TGCGCCAGCAGCTTGGAGGGGACAGGGGGGTCACCCCTCCACTTT
cdr3_aa: CASSLEGTGGSPLHF

clone_size: .
v_call: TRBV7-8
j_call: TRBJ2-7
d_call: .
cdr3_nt: TGTGCCAGCAGCTTAGAGTGGACGTCTGACGAGCAGTACTTC
cdr3_aa: CASSLEWTSDEQYF

clone_size: .
v_call: TRBV3-1/TRBV3-2
j_call: TRBJ1-2
d_call: TRBD1
cdr3_nt: TGTGCCAGCAGGCCTGGGACAGGGTCGTCAGGCTACACCTTC
cdr3_aa: CASRPGTGSSGYTF

clone_size: .
v_call: TRBV5-1
j_call: TRBJ2-1
d_call: TRBD2
cdr3_nt: TGCGCCAGCAGCTTCGCCGAAGCGGGAGTATCGAATGAGCAGTTCTTC
cdr3_aa: CASSFAEAGVSNEQFF

clone_size: .
v_call: TRBV6-5
j_call: TRBJ1-3
d_call: .
cdr3_nt: TGTGCCAGCAGCCGTCAGGGAAGCTCTGGAAACACCATATATTTT
cdr3_aa: CASSRQGSSGNTIYF

clone_size: few
v_call: TRBV5-1
j_call: TRBJ2-1
d_call: .
cdr3_nt: TGCGCCAGCAGCCCCCACAGGGGACTAGACAATGAGCAGTTCTTC
cdr3_aa: CASSPHRGLDNEQFF

clone_size: .
v_call: TRBV20-1
j_call: TRBJ2-3
d_call: .
cdr3_nt: TGCAGTGCTAGTAAGGGGGGCCTAGTTTCAGATACGCAGTATTTT
cdr3_aa: CSASKGGLVSDTQYF

clone_size: .
v_call: TRBV6-4
j_call: TRBJ2-1
d_call: TRBD2
cdr3_nt: TGTGCCAGCAGTGACACTAGCGGGGGGGCGAATGAGCAGTTCTTC
cdr3_aa: CASSDTSGGANEQFF

clone_size: .
v_call: TRBV7-7
j_call: TRBJ1-1
d_call: .
cdr3_nt: TGTGCCAGCGAAAATAGGAACACTGAAGCTTTCTTT
cdr3_aa: CASENRNTEAFF

clone_size: .
v_call: TRBV7-8
j_call: TRBJ1-5
d_call: TRBD1
cdr3_nt: TGTGCCAGCAGCGCCCACAGGGGGAGTGAGCCCCAGCATTTT
cdr3_aa: CASSAHRGSEPQHF

clone_size: .
v_call: TRBV27
j_call: TRBJ1-4
d_call: .
cdr3_nt: TGTGCCAGCAGTCCCCCCGGGGTGGATTCGGTAAAACTGTTTTTT
cdr3_aa: CASSPPGVDSVKLFF

clone_size: .
v_call: TRBV9
j_call: TRBJ2-2
d_call: .
cdr3_nt: TGTGCCAGCAGCGTAGGGGGACTGAACACCGGGGAGCTGTTTTTT
cdr3_aa: CASSVGGLNTGELFF

clone_size: .
v_call: TRBV19
j_call: TRBJ1-1
d_call: .
cdr3_nt: TGTGCCAGTAGCCTTGATAACACGAAGAGGGGAGCTTTCTTT
cdr3_aa: CASSLDNTKRGAFF

clone_size: .
v_call: TRBV6-5
j_call: TRBJ1-2
d_call: TRBD1
cdr3_nt: TGTGCCAGCAGTTACCGGGGACAGGGGGCCGGCTATGGCTACACCTTC
cdr3_aa: CASSYRGQGAGYGYTF

clone_size: .
v_call: TRBV7-2
j_call: TRBJ2-3
d_call: .
cdr3_nt: TGTGCCAGCAAGAAGGCATCAGCCACAGATACGCAGTATTTT
cdr3_aa: CASKKASATDTQYF

clone_size: .
v_call: TRBV27
j_call: TRBJ1-5
d_call: .
cdr3_nt: TGTGCCAGCAGTTTATCGGGGGGTCATCAGCCCCAGCATTTT
cdr3_aa: CASSLSGGHQPQHF